This T cell receptor beta chain was obtained from a study of early T cells in non-severe SARS-CoV-2 infection. CDR3 size: 13 residues. Germline lookup yields CDR1 KGHDR and CDR2 SFDVKD. Trimming removed 7 bases from V and 0 bases from J, with 9 bases in between. TCRdb processed the 5' RACE reads anew with MiXCR; each CDR3 protein has one entry. The sample has roughly 57,000 distinct CDR3 sequences; 12% are singletons. V usage is TRBV24-1 and J usage is TRBJ2-7; no clear D gene. Sequences were derived from whole blood, sampled at baseline. This TCR was sampled from an adult who was a healthcare worker with PCR-confirmed SARS-CoV-2 infection or an uninfected control (not recorded which). In DNA form, the CDR3 reads TGTGCCACCAGAAGCGCGCTCTCCTACGAGCAGTACTTC. It encodes CATRSALSYEQYF.